This TCR beta chain was retrieved from a study of CD8+CD57+ T cells in acquired aplastic anemia (dated by TCRdb to 2017 to 2018). Regarding the research as a whole: On average, sorted CD4+ and CD8+ cells yielded about 3 ug of extracted DNA, with a range of about 0.19 to 30 ug. A CD8+CD57+ expansion meant a frequency higher than the mean frequency seen in healthy subjects.

What the study reported, not specific to this receptor: Some 27 CD8+ CDR3 sequences were found in both patients and controls but appeared to be highly expressed in patients and within the immunodominant clones of the patients. CD8+ Simpson's diversity did not differ significantly between patients and healthy controls (P=0.060).

About this clonotype: This clone's antigen is unknown. Base-call qualities are not available, and no considerably larger clone is one nucleotide away.

Genomic DNA served as template for TCR beta VDJ combination and CDR3 sequence profiling. An Illumina HiSeq 2000 was used for TCR repertoire sequencing. The authors processed their data as follows. Repertoires were assessed using TRBV/TRBJ rearrangement plots, CDR3 size and DJ length profiles, and Simpson's diversity index. The immunodominant clone was defined as the most abundant DNA sequence in deep sequencing data. CDR3 amino acid sequences were screened for sharing across subjects and were compared with published repertoires and the VDJdb database. The public sequencing data were trimmed at Q25 with fastp and processed into clonotypes with MiXCR by TCRdb, which kept only in-frame beta chains. Each entry is one CDR3 protein sequence, shown with its most common DNA and genes. The V and J calls and clone size come from TCRdb's table, not from the authors' own analysis. For this sample there are roughly 500,000 distinct CDR3 sequences; more than 25% appear just once. Roughly 0.8% of the sample rests with the top ten.

The V end gives up 10 bases and the J end 10 bases, leaving 16 bases in the junction not matched to a gene. Via the germline V gene, CDR1 is MGHDK and CDR2 SYGVNS. The CDR3 holds 15 amino acids from the cysteine to the phenylalanine. The only DNA kept is the CDR3, 45 bases in frame from the first base. The patients picked for sequencing were ones in whom flow cytometry had shown an expansion of CD8+CD57+ cells. All patients had severe acquired aplastic anemia diagnosed by International Study of Aplastic Anemia and Agranulocytosis and Camitta criteria. No patient had received any therapy when blood was sampled. In the study, sorted CD4+ and CD8+ blood T cells from patients with severe aplastic anemia and from healthy subjects underwent deep sequencing of TCR repertoires. Patients were enrolled under clinicaltrials.gov protocols 00001620, 01623167, 00001397, 00071045, 00081523 and 00961064 in the USA. Ficoll-Paque density gradient centrifugation was used to isolate peripheral blood mononuclear cells. Before DNA extraction, CD4+ and CD8+ T cells were sorted with FACS or magnetic beads.

The sequence links TRBV25-1 to TRBJ1-1; a stretch of 12 junction bases matches TRBD1. Sequenced input: sorted CD4+, CD8+, or CD8+CD57+ T cells (not recorded which) from PBMCs. The clonotype comes from a human donor with aplastic anemia. This receptor has the CDR3 CATTIPLGTGGRAFF. The sequenced DNA: TGTGCCACCACCATACCCTTAGGGACAGGGGGCAGAGCTTTCTTT.